These 10 T cell receptor beta chains came from one sample sequenced in a study of cytomegalovirus exposure and HLA in healthy donors. PCR involved 60 Vbeta and 13 Jbeta primers. TCRdb's table, derived via immunoSEQ multiplex PCR, lists solely in-frame clones and lacks some. The sample records roughly 120,000 clones, 50% to 65% being singletons. The sample taken for sequencing was PBMCs. Receptor source: a woman in her thirties or forties in good health and CMV-seropositive.

The chain joins TRBV5-1 to TRBJ2-3; 9 bases fit TRBD2. The V gene end was trimmed by 1 base and the J gene end by 0 bases; junction bases not matched to a gene: 9. Germline CDR1 SGHRS, CDR2 YFSETQ. The CDR3 has 18 amino acids. The CDR3 here is CASSLRAGGPRSTDTQYF. For the CDR3, the DNA is TGCGCCAGCAGCTTGCGCGCGGGAGGGCCTAGGAGCACAGATACGCAGTATTTT.

This clone was picked up a small number of times. The chain has TRBV7-9 and TRBJ2-7; tentative D call: TRBD1 (6 bases). Germline V gene lookup returns CDR1 SEHNR and CDR2 FQNEAQ (reference sequence). Trimming removed 3 bases from V and 4 bases from J, with 16 bases in between. CDR3 length: 15 amino acids. The CDR3 here is CASSFDETGLYEQYF. CDR3 nucleotide sequence: TGTGCCAGCAGCTTTGACGAGACAGGCTTATACGAGCAGTACTTC. The full variable domain, with the rest looked up from reference TRBV7-9 and TRBJ2-7, is DTGVSQNPRHKITKRGQNVTFRCDPISEHNRLYWYRQTLGQGPEFLTYFQNEAQLEKSRLLSDRFSAERPKGSFSTLEIQRTEQGDSAMYLCASSFDETGLYEQYFGPGTRLTVT.

V usage is TRBV11-2 and J usage is TRBJ2-3; possibly TRBD2 for D (6 bases). Germline loops: CDR1 SGHAT, CDR2 FQNNGV. V lost 0 bases, J lost 4 bases, and 17 bases lay in between. CDR3 size: 17 residues. In DNA form, the CDR3 reads TGTGCCAGCAGCTTAGAAACTGGAAGGAGGGAACCAGATACGCAGTATTTT. Translation: CASSLETGRREPDTQYF.

V usage is TRBV6-1 and J usage is TRBJ2-7; perhaps TRBD2 as D (5 bases). The V gene's germline CDR1 is MNHNS and CDR2 SASEGT. The length of the CDR3 is 16 residues. Trimming took 2 bases from V and 0 from J, leaving 14 bases between them. CDR3 in DNA: TGTGCCAGCAGTGAATTGAGGGAGCCTCTCTCCTACGAGCAGTACTTC. Its translation is CASSELREPLSYEQYF.

The gene calls are TRBV4-2 and TRBJ2-5; D is undetermined. The J call is in doubt because the DNA end fits TRBJ2-7 better. Germline values: CDR1 LGHNA, CDR2 YNFKEQ. This CDR3 is built from 12 residues. As DNA, the CDR3 is TGTGCCAGCAGCCAAAACCACTACGAGCAGTACTTC. It yields the protein CASSQNHYEQYF.

The chain joins TRBV19 to TRBJ2-3; D is possibly TRBD1 (5 bases). Trimming took off 3 bases at V and 5 bases at J, with 15 bases between the two ends. The germline V gene has CDR1 LNHDA and CDR2 SQIVND (reference sequence). The CDR3 is made up of 15 amino acids. DNA of the CDR3: TGTGCCAGTAGTATTGTCCCCCAGGGTGGAGATACGCAGTATTTT. Protein product: CASSIVPQGGDTQYF.

This clone occurred once. The chain combines TRBV6-1 with TRBJ2-5; D possibly corresponds to TRBD1 (6 bases). Deletions cut 4 bases from V and 2 bases from J, with 11 bases between. The CDR3 consists of 14 residues. Germline V gene lookup returns CDR1 MNHNS and CDR2 SASEGT. CDR3 amino acids: CASSGGQLQETQYF. The CDR3 DNA reads as TGTGCCAGCAGTGGCGGACAGCTTCAAGAGACCCAGTACTTC.

This clone has more than one count but fewer than ten. The V gene is TRBV5-8, the J gene TRBJ2-1; 8 bases align to TRBD1. The CDR3 is 14 amino acids. Per germline, CDR1 SGHTS and CDR2 YDEGEE. J was trimmed by 5 bases and V by 6 bases; bases with no gene match: 7. The CDR3 DNA reads as TGTGCCAGCACCTCGGACAGGGAGGACAATGAGCAGTTCTTC. Residues: CASTSDREDNEQFF.

The chain has TRBV19 and TRBJ2-2; maybe TRBD2 (5 bases). The CDR3 totals 12 residues. The germline V gene has CDR1 LNHDA and CDR2 SQIVND (reference sequence). Trimming took 5 bases from V and 6 from J, leaving 7 bases between them. CDR3 loop: CASSEGAGELFF. The CDR3 bases are TGTGCCAGTAGTGAGGGCGCCGGGGAGCTGTTTTTT.

In its sample, this clone was seen a few times. The V gene is TRBV7-2, the J gene TRBJ1-2; D call uncertain. This CDR3 is built from 14 residues. Trimming stripped 5 bases from V and 2 bases from J, with 12 bases between. Germline V gene lookup returns CDR1 SGHTA and CDR2 FQGNSA. The CDR3 DNA reads TGTGCCAGCAGCCCAACCACAGTGAACTATGGCTACACCTTC. It specifies CASSPTTVNYGYTF.